Sequencing of this T cell receptor (beta chain) was carried out in a study of post-analysis software for immune sequencing data. For the study at large: Progressive-relapsing, secondary progressive and relapsing-remitting multiple sclerosis were among the disease courses included.

With regard to this clonotype: Its antigen is still unknown.

Broader study findings: Co-batched samples clustered tightly together by F measure. Patients carried a handful of TRBV segments more frequently than controls did, and TRBV5-6, TRBV5-1 and TRBV20-1 were among them. There was significantly lower normalized Chao1 diversity in multiple sclerosis patients than in controls.

Incorporated into the TCR beta cDNA libraries were unique molecular identifiers, which served to reduce PCR and sequencing biases. Roughly 490,000 cDNA molecules came from around 1 to 10 million T cells. One entry per CDR3 protein, called by TCRdb with MiXCR from the PCR reads. Of 750,000 to 950,000 distinct CDR3 sequences in the sample, approximately 57% were seen once. The V gene's germline CDR1 is LNHNV and CDR2 YYDKDF (reference sequence). V was clipped by 6 bases and J by 1 base, with 25 bases between them. The CDR3 covers 18 residues. Sequencing was done on a sample of blood. The V call is TRBV15, the J call TRBJ2-7; maybe TRBD1 (6 bases). The TCR sequence derives from a girl aged 5 to 17 with multiple sclerosis. The chain's CDR3 is CATSLHWGRIQKSYEQYF. The CDR3 bases are TGTGCCACCAGTCTCCATTGGGGGCGGATACAAAAATCCTACGAGCAGTACTTC. The variable domain in full, completed from reference TRBV15 and TRBJ2-7, reads DAMVIQNPRYQVTQFGKPVTLSCSQTLNHNVMYWYQQKSSQAPKLLFHYYDKDFNNEADTPDNFQSRRPNTSFCFLDIRSPGLGDTAMYLCATSLHWGRIQKSYEQYFGPGTRLTVT.